The 16 T cell receptor beta chains given below trace back to one sample, sequenced in a study of blood T cell repertoires in COVID-19. Using immunoSEQ multiplex PCR, the repertoire was profiled, and TCRdb retains in-frame clones only, with some absent. The sample includes 160,000 or so clones, roughly 81% of them seen just once. Sequenced sample: peripheral blood. The source of these receptors is a woman aged 50 to 60 with COVID-19, enrolled during active disease.

The V and J genes are TRBV7-9 and TRBJ2-4; maybe TRBD2 (6 bases). CDR3 length: 19 residues. V shed 5 bases and J shed 1 base, with 24 bases lying between them. Per the germline V gene, CDR1 is SEHNR and CDR2 is FQNEAQ (reference sequence). The CDR3 loop is CASSPTDRSRGGAKNIQYF. DNA of the CDR3: TGTGCCAGCAGCCCTACTGACCGGTCCCGGGGAGGCGCCAAAAACATTCAGTACTTC.

This chain joins TRBV14 and TRBJ2-1; TRBD1 matches 10 bases. The V and J ends lost 2 bases and 6 bases, in that order; junction bases with no gene match: 4. The CDR3 has 15 residues. In germline, CDR1 is SGHDN, CDR2 FVKESK. The CDR3 DNA reads as TGTGCCAGCAGCCAAAGACAGGGGGCGGGCAATGAGCAGTTCTTC. It encodes CASSQRQGAGNEQFF.

The chain combines TRBV4-2 with TRBJ1-1; the D gene is possibly TRBD1 (5 bases). CDR1 is LGHNA and CDR2 is YNFKEQ in the germline V gene. There are 15 residues in the CDR3. Between the trimmed V and J ends, which lost 0 bases and 5 bases, there was a span of 13 bases. The CDR3 reads CASSQEGVVVTEAFF. The CDR3 DNA sequence: TGTGCCAGCAGCCAAGAAGGGGTTGTGGTAACTGAAGCTTTCTTT.

This clone was observed a single time. V gene TRBV21-1 combines with J gene TRBJ2-3; TRBD2 is the table's D call and was not checked against the DNA. TRBV21-1 is a documented pseudogene. The CDR3 is 14 residues long. CDR3 in DNA: TGTGCCAGCAGCAATCAAAGCGGCACAGATACGCAGTATTTT. It specifies CASSNQSGTDTQYF.

Here the CDR3 DNA reads TGCAGCGTTGAAAGGGAGGATGGGACGACGGGACTAGCGGGGTCCTTCCCCTACAATGAGCAGTTCTTC. Translation gives CSVEREDGTTGLAGSFPYNEQFF. This chain joins TRBV29-1 and TRBJ2-1, with TRBD2 matching over 13 bases. This CDR3 comprises 23 residues. The V gene's germline CDR1 is SQVTM and CDR2 ANQGSEA. The V segment lost 2 bases and the J segment 2 bases; nucleotides outside the gene matches: 24.

The V call is TRBV27, the J call TRBJ1-2; 7 bases agree with TRBD1. Germline CDR1 reads MNHEY; CDR2 reads SMNVEV (reference sequence). This CDR3 spans 14 amino acids. V dropped 5 bases and J dropped 4; count of bases not matched to a gene: 7. The CDR3, as DNA: TGTGCCAGCAGTACCTTCCGGGACAGCTATGGCTACACCTTC. This gives the protein CASSTFRDSYGYTF.

The chain employs TRBV5-1 and TRBJ2-1; TRBD1 agrees at 8 bases. From germline, CDR1 is SGHRS and CDR2 YFSETQ. V shed 0 bases and J 6 bases; nucleotides not matched to a gene: 8. The CDR3 length is 16 residues. The CDR3 nucleotides read TGCGCCAGCAGCTTGGGGCCAGGGGGCGCCTTCAATGAGCAGTTCTTC. As protein: CASSLGPGGAFNEQFF.

J is TRBJ1-3 and V is TRBV2; 9 nucleotides agree with TRBD1. The CDR3 extends over 14 amino acids. With 6 bases clipped from V and 4 bases from J, the junction kept 4 bases outside the gene matches. Germline-derived CDR1 and CDR2 are SNHLY and FYNNEI. The CDR3 loop reads CASRDRGGGNTIYF. The CDR3 region has the DNA TGTGCCAGCAGAGACAGGGGGGGCGGAAACACCATATATTTT.

Details on this clone: Mismatch with germline at one junction end may stem from a read error. This rearrangement joins TRBV18 to TRBJ2-7, with D maybe TRBD1 (6 bases). Germline-derived CDR1 and CDR2 are KGHSH and LQKENI. The CDR3 extends over 13 amino acids. The CDR3 coding sequence is TGTGCCAGCTCACCATTCCCAGGGGACGAACAGTACTTC. Residues: CASSPFPGDEQYF. The full variable domain, its missing parts supplied by reference TRBV18 and TRBJ2-7, is NAGVMQNPRHLVRRRGQEARLRCSPMKGHSHVYWYRQLPEEGLKFMVYLQKENIIDESGMPKERFSAEFPKEGPSILRIQQVVRGDSAAYFCASSPFPGDEQYFGPGTRLTVT.

Many counts were recorded for this clone. This specimen includes other DNA sequences encoding the same CDR3. The V gene is TRBV11-2, the J gene TRBJ1-1, with 8 positions matching TRBD1. The ends lost 5 bases at V and 1 base at J; junction bases unmatched: 3. The CDR3 runs to 14 residues. CDR1 SGHAT and CDR2 FQNNGV come from the germline V gene. CDR3 sequence: CASSHGQGNTEAFF. In DNA, the CDR3 is TGTGCCAGCAGCCACGGACAGGGGAACACTGAAGCTTTCTTT.

This sequence joins TRBV7-2 and TRBJ2-1, with D uncertain. Germline V CDR1 and CDR2: SGHTA, FQGNSA. CDR3 length equals 15 residues. V gave up 1 base and J gave up 4 bases, with 11 bases separating them. Written as DNA, the CDR3 is TGTGCCAGCAGCTTAGTCCTCAACGCGTACAATGAGCAGTTCTTC. Translating gives CASSLVLNAYNEQFF.

The chain has TRBV4-1 and TRBJ1-1; 9 nucleotides align to TRBD1. V lost 5 bases to trimming and J lost 7 bases; unmatched junction nucleotides: 8. CDR1 is MGHRA, CDR2 YSYEKL, per germline. This CDR3 is 14 amino acids long. CDR3 coding DNA: TGCGCCAGCAGCGTACCGGGACAGGGAAATGAAGCTTTCTTT. Its translation: CASSVPGQGNEAFF.

This chain uses TRBV7-6 with TRBJ2-2; D may be TRBD2 (5 bases). This CDR3 comprises 13 residues. V lost 1 base and J lost 7, with 7 bases in between. Germline lookup yields CDR1 SGHVS and CDR2 FNYEAQ. CDR3 in amino acids: CASSLVSGGELFF. DNA of the CDR3: TGTGCCAGCAGCTTAGTCAGCGGCGGGGAGCTGTTTTTT. Based on the CDR3 plus reference TRBV7-6 and TRBJ2-2, the full variable domain is GAGVSQSPRYKVTKRGQDVALRCDPISGHVSLYWYRQALGQGPEFLTYFNYEAQQDKSGLPNDRFSAERPEGSISTLTIQRTEQRDSAMYRCASSLVSGGELFFGEGSRLTVL.

The chain joins TRBV6-5 to TRBJ1-6; 8 positions match TRBD1. Germline CDR1 is MNHEY and CDR2 is SVGAGI. The CDR3 totals 15 residues. With V trimmed by 0 bases and J by 10 bases, 5 bases remained unmatched. This CDR3 reads CASSYSDRGRSPLHF. The CDR3 DNA reads as TGTGCCAGCAGTTACTCTGACAGGGGTAGGTCACCCCTCCACTTT.

The chain recombines TRBV11-2 with TRBJ2-2; D might be TRBD2 (6 bases). Looked up from germline, CDR1 is SGHAT and CDR2 is FQNNGV. V dropped 1 base and J dropped 4 bases, with 13 bases sitting between them. The CDR3 has 16 residues. The DNA of the CDR3 is TGTGCCAGCAGCTTAGTGGTGGGGGGTGGCACCGGGGAGCTGTTTTTT. Encoded protein: CASSLVVGGGTGELFF.

The CDR3 region is CASSLGQGSTDTQYF. The CDR3 coding sequence is TGTGCCAGCAGCTTAGGACAGGGCAGCACAGATACGCAGTATTTT. The genes are TRBV7-9 and TRBJ2-3; 7 positions match TRBD1. This CDR3 has 15 amino acids. V lost 1 base to trimming and J lost 0 bases; unmatched junction nucleotides: 1. Germline lookup yields CDR1 SEHNR and CDR2 FQNEAQ (reference sequence).